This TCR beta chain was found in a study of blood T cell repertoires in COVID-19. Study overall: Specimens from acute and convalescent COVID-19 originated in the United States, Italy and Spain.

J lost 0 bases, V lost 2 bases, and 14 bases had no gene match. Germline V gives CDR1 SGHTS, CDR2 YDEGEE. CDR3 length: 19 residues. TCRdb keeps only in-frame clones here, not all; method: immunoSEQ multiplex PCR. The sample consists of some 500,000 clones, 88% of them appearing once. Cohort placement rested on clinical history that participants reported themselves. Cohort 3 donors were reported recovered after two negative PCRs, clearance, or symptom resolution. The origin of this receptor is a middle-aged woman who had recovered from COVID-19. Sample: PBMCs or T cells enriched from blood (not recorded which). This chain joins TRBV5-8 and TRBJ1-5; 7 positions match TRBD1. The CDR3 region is CASSLSTGTELYSNQPQHF. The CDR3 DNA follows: TGTGCCAGCAGCTTATCGACAGGGACCGAATTGTATAGCAATCAGCCCCAGCATTTT.